This passage covers 2 T cell receptor beta chains from one sample sequenced in a study of identical twins (dated by TCRdb to the mid-2010s). Library creation used 5' RACE. The sample was run on an Illumina HiSeq 2000. TCRdb took the public reads, trimmed them with fastp at Q25, ran MiXCR for clone calling and kept in-frame beta chains. CDR3 protein sequences are deduplicated, and each keeps its most common genes and DNA. For this sample there are 640,000 or so distinct CDR3 sequences; roughly 6% appear just once. The ten largest clones represent around 1.7% of the sample. Sequencing was done on a sample of naive T cells sorted from blood. The meaning of the sample's cell subset or site label: cells isolated with a human naive T-cell isolation kit. Receptor source: a man between 18 and 29 years old in good health.

There are many counts of this clonotype. The V and J genes are TRBV6-5 and TRBJ1-5; D call uncertain. This CDR3 spans 14 amino acids. Trimming took off 1 base at V and 1 base at J, with 5 bases between the two ends. Germline lookup yields CDR1 MNHEY and CDR2 SVGAGI. This CDR3 reads CASSYLGSNQPQHF. CDR3 DNA sequence: TGTGCCAGCAGTTACTTGGGGAGCAATCAGCCCCAGCATTTT.

The table lists this clonotype with many counts. The genes are TRBV12-3 or TRBV12-4 and TRBJ1-1, with D unresolved. V shed 6 bases and J shed 7 bases, with 9 bases lying between them. CDR3 length: 11 amino acids. DNA of the CDR3: TGTGCCAGCAGACTGGACGGTGAAGCTTTCTTT. Protein product: CASRLDGEAFF.